This T cell receptor beta chain comes out of a study of blood T cells in healthy people across ages. On the study more broadly: In model experiments, template switching was able to capture about one barcoded beta molecule for every two T cells that were present. The study's findings and limits: Age brought a roughly linear fall in TCR beta diversity measured per million T cells. Both naive CD4+ cell counts and diversity were greater in long-lived donors than in aged donors.

This clonotype was observed a handful of times. The antigen remains unidentified. Primers used in a second PCR of roughly 7 to 11 cycles were a sample-barcoded 5' primer and a J-beta primer mix. Each single sample gave us at least 3 million CDR3-containing paired-end reads. MiXCR, run by TCRdb on the 5' RACE reads, gives a single entry per CDR3 protein. The sample has roughly 2 million distinct CDR3 sequences; less than 50% are singletons. Germline CDR1 is SGHRS and CDR2 is YFSETQ. V lost 4 bases and J 2 bases, leaving 13 bases between the germline ends. The CDR3 covers 15 residues. The sequenced sample was blood. The V and J genes are TRBV5-1 and TRBJ1-5, with D perhaps matching TRBD1 (5 bases). This TCR was recovered from a woman aged 40 to 50 in good health. Written as DNA, the CDR3 is TGCGCCAGCAGCCCGGAGGGCAGGGGCAATCAGCCCCAGCATTTT. This translates into CASSPEGRGNQPQHF.